A selection of T cell receptor beta chains follows, all from one sample in a study of T cells of healthy individuals. Via MiXCR, TCRdb re-called the 5' RACE reads, giving one row per CDR3 protein. The data hold 63,000 or so distinct CDR3 sequences, with 16% observed a single time. These receptors were collected from a human donor in good health. Both conserved end residues are part of each CDR3. The D gene is left open where the match is weak. The size field is filled for only some rows; it gives once, few, many or a size class.

D,size,J,V,DNA,CDR3
.,.,TRBJ1-2,TRBV4-1,TGCGCCAGCAGCCACCACACCAGTGGCTATGGCTACACCTTC,CASSHHTSGYGYTF
TRBD2,medium-sized,TRBJ2-1,TRBV20-1,TGCAGTGCTGTGACTAGCGGGAGCGTGCTTTTATGGAATGAGCAGTTCTTC,CSAVTSGSVLLWNEQFF
.,.,TRBJ1-3,TRBV4-3,TGCGCCAGCAGCCAAGATAAGGAGCAGACCTCTGGAAACACCATATATTTT,CASSQDKEQTSGNTIYF
.,many,TRBJ2-5,TRBV28,TGTGCCAGCAGGTCCTCGGGACGCCTCCAAGAGACCCAGTACTTC,CASRSSGRLQETQYF
.,.,TRBJ1-3,TRBV21-1,TGTGCCAGCAGCAAAGGCCGTAACAACGGAGTATATTTT,CASSKGRNNGVYF
TRBD2,.,TRBJ2-2,TRBV11-2,TGTGCCAGCGGGAAACTAGCGGGGGACACCGGGGAGCTGTTTTTT,CASGKLAGDTGELFF
TRBD2,few,TRBJ2-5,TRBV6-2/TRBV6-3,TGTGCCAGCAGCGAATCCCCAACAAGAGCGGGGGAAGAGACCCAGTACTTC,CASSESPTRAGEETQYF
.,few,TRBJ2-5,TRBV24-1,TGTGCCACCAGTGATTCCGGGGATCGGGAGACCCAGTACTTC,CATSDSGDRETQYF
TRBD1,many,TRBJ1-2,TRBV12-3/TRBV12-4,TGTGCCAGCGCAGTGACGGGACAGGGGAGTTATGGCTACACCTTC,CASAVTGQGSYGYTF
.,.,TRBJ2-5,TRBV2,TGTGCCAGCAGCGAGACCCCAAAAGAGACCCAGTACTTC,CASSETPKETQYF
.,.,TRBJ1-3,TRBV29-1,TGCAGCGTTGGGGCTCACGGTGGGCCTGGAAACACCATATATTTT,CSVGAHGGPGNTIYF
.,few,TRBJ2-3,TRBV4-3,TGCGCCAGCAGCCAAGACGGGGCCACGAACTCCCCAGATACGCAGTATTTT,CASSQDGATNSPDTQYF
.,.,TRBJ2-1,TRBV6-2/TRBV6-3,TGTGCCAGCAGTTACTCGGATGTGCGGGATGAGCAGTTCTTC,CASSYSDVRDEQFF
.,.,TRBJ2-5,TRBV10-3,TGTGCCATCGGGGGGAAAGAGACCCAGTACTTC,CAIGGKETQYF
TRBD1,many,TRBJ2-5,TRBV9,TGTGCCAGCAGCGGAGACAGGGAGAGAGAGACCCAGTACTTC,CASSGDRERETQYF
.,.,TRBJ1-4,TRBV4-1,TGCGCCAGCAGCCAGAGACGGAGGGATGAAAAACTGTTTTTT,CASSQRRRDEKLFF
.,.,TRBJ2-3,TRBV27,TGTGCCAGCAGTTTAACCATCACAGATACGCAGTATTTT,CASSLTITDTQYF